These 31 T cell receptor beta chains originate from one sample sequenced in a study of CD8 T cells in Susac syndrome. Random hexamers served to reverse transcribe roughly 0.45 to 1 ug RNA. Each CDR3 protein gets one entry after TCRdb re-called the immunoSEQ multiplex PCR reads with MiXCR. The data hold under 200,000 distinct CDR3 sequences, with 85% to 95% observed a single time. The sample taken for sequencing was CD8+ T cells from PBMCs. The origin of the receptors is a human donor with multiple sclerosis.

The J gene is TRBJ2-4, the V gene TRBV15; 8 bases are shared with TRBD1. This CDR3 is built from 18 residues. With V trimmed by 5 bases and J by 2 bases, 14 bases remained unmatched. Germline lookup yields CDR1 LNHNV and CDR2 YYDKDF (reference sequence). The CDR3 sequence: CATSGFRGTGGTKNIQYF. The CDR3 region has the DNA TGTGCCACCAGCGGTTTTAGGGGAACAGGGGGAACCAAAAACATTCAGTACTTC.

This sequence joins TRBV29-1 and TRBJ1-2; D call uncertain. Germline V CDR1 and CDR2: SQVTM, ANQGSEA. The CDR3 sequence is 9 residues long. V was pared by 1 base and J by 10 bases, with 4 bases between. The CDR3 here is CSVEGPYTF. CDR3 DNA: TGCAGCGTTGAAGGCCCCTACACCTTC.

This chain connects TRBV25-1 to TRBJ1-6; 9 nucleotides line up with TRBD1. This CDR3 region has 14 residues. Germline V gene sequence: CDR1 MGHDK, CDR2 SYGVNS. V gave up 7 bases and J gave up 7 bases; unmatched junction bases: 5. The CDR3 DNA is TGTGCCAGCATCCCGGGACAGGGAAATTCACCCCTCCACTTT. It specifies CASIPGQGNSPLHF. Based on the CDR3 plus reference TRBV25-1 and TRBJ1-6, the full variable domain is EADIYQTPRYLVIGTGKKITLECSQTMGHDKMYWYQQDPGMELHLIHYSYGVNSTEKGDLSSESTVSRIRTEHFPLTLESARPSHTSQYLCASIPGQGNSPLHFGNGTRLTVT.

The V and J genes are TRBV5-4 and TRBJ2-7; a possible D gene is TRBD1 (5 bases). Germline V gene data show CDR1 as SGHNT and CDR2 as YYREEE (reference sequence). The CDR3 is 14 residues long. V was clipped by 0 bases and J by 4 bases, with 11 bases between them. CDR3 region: CASSLDRTAYEQYF. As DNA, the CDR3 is TGTGCCAGCAGCTTGGACAGGACGGCGTACGAGCAGTACTTC.

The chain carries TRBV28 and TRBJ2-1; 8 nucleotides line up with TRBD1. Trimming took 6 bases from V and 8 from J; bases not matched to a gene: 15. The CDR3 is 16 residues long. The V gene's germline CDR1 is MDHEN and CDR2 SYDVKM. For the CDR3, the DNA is TGTGCCAGCAGATATAATCCGGGACAGGCATCTTATGAGCAGTTCTTC. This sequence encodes CASRYNPGQASYEQFF.

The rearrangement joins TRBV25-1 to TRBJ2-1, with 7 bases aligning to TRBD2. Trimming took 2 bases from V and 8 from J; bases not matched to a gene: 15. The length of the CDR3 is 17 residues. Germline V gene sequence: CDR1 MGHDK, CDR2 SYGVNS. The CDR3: CASSELAWGGESDEQFF. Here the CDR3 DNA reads TGTGCCAGCAGTGAACTCGCCTGGGGAGGGGAGTCCGATGAGCAGTTCTTC.

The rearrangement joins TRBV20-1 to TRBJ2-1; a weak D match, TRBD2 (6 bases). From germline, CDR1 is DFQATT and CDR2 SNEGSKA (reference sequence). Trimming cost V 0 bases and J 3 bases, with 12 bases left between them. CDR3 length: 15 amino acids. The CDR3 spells CSARDWTTNYNEQFF. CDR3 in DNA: TGCAGTGCTAGAGATTGGACTACTAACTACAATGAGCAGTTCTTC.

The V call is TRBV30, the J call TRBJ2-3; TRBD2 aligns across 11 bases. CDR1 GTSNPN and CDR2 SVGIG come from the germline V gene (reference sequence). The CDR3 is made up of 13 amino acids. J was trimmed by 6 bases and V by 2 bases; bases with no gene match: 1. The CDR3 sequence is CAWSWTSGDTQYF. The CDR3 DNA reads TGTGCCTGGAGTTGGACTAGCGGGGATACGCAGTATTTT.

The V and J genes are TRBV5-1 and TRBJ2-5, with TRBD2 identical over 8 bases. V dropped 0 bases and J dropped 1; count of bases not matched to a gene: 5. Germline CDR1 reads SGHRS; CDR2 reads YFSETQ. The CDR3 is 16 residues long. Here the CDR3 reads CASSLASGGPQETQYF. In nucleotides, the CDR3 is TGCGCCAGCAGCTTGGCGAGCGGGGGCCCCCAAGAGACCCAGTACTTC.

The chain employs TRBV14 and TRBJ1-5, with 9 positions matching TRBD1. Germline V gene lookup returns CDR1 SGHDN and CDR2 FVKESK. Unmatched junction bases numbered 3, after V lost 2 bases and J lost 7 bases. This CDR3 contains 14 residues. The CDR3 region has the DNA TGTGCCAGCAGCCAAACAGGGGGCGGGCAGCCCCAGCATTTT. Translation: CASSQTGGGQPQHF.

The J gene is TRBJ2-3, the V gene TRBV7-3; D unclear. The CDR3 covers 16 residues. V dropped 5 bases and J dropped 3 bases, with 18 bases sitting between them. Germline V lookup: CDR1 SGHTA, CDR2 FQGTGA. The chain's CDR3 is CASSTGLGGGTDTQYF. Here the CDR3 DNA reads TGTGCCAGCAGCACCGGGCTGGGCGGTGGGACAGATACGCAGTATTTT.

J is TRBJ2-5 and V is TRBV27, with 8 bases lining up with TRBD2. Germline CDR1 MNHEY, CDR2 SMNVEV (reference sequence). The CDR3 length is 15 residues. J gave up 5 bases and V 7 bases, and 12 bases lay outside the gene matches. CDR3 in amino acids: CASTPDWTSYETQYF. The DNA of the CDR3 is TGTGCCAGCACACCAGACTGGACTAGCTATGAGACCCAGTACTTC.

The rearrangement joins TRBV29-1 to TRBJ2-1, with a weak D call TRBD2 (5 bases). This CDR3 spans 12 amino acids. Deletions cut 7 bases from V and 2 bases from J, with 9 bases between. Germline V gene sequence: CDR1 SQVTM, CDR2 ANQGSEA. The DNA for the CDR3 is TGCAGCGCCGAGGGCCCCTACAATGAGCAGTTCTTC. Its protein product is CSAEGPYNEQFF.

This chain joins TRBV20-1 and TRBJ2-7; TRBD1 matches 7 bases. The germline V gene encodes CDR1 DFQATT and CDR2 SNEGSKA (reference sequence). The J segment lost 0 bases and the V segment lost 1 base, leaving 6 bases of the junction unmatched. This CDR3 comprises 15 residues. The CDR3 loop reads CSARAPTGSSYEQYF. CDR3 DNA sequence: TGCAGTGCTAGAGCTCCGACAGGGAGCTCCTACGAGCAGTACTTC.

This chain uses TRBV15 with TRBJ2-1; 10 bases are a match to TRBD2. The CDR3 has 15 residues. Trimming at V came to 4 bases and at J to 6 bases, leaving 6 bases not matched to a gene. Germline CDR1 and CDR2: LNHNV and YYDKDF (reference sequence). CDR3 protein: CATSMERGGFNEQFF. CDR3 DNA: TGTGCCACCAGCATGGAGCGGGGGGGTTTCAATGAGCAGTTCTTC.

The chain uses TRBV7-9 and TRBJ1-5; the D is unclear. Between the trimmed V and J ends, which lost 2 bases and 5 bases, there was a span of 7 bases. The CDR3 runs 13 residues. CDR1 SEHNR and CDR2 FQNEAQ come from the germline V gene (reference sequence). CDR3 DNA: TGTGCCAGCAGCTTACAGCATGATCAGCCCCAGCATTTT. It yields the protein CASSLQHDQPQHF.

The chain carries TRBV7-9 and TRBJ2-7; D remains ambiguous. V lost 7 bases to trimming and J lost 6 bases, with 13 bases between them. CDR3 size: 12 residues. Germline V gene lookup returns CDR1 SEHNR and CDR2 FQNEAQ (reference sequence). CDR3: CASNGVLGEQYF. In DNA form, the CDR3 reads TGTGCCAGCAATGGGGTATTAGGCGAGCAGTACTTC.

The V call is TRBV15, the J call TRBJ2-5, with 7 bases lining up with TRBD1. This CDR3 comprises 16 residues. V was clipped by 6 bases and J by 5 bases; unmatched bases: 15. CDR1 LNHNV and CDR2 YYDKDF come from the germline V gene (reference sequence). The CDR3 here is CATRLDRDRRSETQYF. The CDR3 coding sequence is TGTGCCACCAGGCTAGACCGGGACAGAAGGAGTGAGACCCAGTACTTC.

CDR3 loop: CSARVGGPGDTQYF. In DNA form, the CDR3 reads TGCAGTGCTAGGGTGGGGGGGCCAGGAGATACGCAGTATTTT. The V gene is TRBV20-1, the J gene TRBJ2-3, with a possible D match to TRBD2 (7 bases). The CDR3 length is 14 residues. V was shortened by 3 bases and J by 5 bases, with 15 bases between the two germline ends. Germline CDR1 and CDR2: DFQATT and SNEGSKA (reference sequence).

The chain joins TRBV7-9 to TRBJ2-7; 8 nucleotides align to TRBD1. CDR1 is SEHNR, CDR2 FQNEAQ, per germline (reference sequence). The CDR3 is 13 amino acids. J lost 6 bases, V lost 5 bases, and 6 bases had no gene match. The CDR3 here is CASSNGQGFEQYF. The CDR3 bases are TGTGCCAGCAGCAACGGACAGGGTTTCGAGCAGTACTTC.

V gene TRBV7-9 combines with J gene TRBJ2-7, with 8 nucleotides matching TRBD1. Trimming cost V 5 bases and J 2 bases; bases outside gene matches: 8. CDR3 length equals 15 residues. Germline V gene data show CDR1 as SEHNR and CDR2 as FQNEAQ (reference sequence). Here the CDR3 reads CASSPRTGLAYEQYF. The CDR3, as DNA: TGTGCCAGCAGCCCCCGGACAGGGTTAGCCTACGAGCAGTACTTC.

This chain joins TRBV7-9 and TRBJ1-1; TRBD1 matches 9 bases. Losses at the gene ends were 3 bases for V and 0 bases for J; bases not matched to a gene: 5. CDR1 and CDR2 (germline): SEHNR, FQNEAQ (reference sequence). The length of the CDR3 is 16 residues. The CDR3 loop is CASSFPGTGMNTEAFF. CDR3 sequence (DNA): TGTGCCAGCAGCTTCCCCGGGACAGGGATGAACACTGAAGCTTTCTTT.

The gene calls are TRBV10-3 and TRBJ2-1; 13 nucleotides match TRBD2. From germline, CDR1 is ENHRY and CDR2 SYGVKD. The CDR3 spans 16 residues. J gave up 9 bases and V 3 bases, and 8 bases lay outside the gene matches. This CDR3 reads CAISDVTSGRVAEQFF. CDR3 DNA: TGTGCCATCAGTGATGTCACTAGCGGGAGGGTCGCTGAGCAGTTCTTC.

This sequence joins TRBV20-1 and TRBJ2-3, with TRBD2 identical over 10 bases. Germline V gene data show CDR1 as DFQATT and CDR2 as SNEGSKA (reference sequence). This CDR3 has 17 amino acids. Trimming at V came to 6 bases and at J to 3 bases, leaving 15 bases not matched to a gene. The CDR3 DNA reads TGCAGTGCAAGCACCCGTAGGAGCGGGAGGGTGACAGATACGCAGTATTTT. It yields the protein CSASTRRSGRVTDTQYF.

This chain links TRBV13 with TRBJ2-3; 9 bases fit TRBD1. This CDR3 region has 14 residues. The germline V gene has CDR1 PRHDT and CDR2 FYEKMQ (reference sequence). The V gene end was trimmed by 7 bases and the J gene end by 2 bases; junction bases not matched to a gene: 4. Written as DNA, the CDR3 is TGTGCCAGCACACGGGACAGGGTCACAGATACGCAGTATTTT. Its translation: CASTRDRVTDTQYF.

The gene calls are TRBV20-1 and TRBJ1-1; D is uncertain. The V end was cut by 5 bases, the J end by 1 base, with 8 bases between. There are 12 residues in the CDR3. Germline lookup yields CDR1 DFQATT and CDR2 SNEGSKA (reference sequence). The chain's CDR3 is CSASTGNTEAFF. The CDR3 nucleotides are TGCAGTGCTTCTACCGGGAACACTGAAGCTTTCTTT.

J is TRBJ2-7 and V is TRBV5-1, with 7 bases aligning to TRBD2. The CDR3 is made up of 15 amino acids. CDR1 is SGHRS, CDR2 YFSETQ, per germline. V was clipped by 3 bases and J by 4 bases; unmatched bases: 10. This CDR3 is CASSSPRAGVYEQYF. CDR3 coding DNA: TGCGCCAGCAGCTCCCCCAGGGCGGGAGTATACGAGCAGTACTTC.

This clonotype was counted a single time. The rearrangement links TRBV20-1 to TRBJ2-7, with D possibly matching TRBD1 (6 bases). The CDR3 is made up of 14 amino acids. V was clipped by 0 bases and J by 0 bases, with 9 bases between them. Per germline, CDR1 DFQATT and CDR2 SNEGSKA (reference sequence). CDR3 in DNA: TGCAGTGCTAGAGAGACAGGCCTCTCCTACGAGCAGTACTTC. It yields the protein CSARETGLSYEQYF.

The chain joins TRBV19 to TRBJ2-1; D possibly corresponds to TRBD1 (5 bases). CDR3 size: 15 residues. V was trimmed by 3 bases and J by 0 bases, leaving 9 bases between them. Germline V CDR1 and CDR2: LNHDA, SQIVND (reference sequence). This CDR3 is CASSISDSSYNEQFF. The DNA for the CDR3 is TGTGCCAGTAGTATCAGCGACAGCTCCTACAATGAGCAGTTCTTC.

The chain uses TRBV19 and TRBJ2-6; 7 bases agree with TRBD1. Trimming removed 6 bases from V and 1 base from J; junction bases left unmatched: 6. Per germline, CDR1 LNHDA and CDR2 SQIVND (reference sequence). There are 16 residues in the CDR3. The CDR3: CASRKTGRSGANVLTF. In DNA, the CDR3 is TGTGCCAGTAGGAAGACAGGGCGGTCTGGGGCCAACGTCCTGACTTTC.

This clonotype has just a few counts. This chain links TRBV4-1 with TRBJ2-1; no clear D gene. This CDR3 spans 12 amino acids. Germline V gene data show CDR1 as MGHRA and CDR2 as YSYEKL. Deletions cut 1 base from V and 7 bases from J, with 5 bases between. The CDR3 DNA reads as TGCGCCAGCAGCCAAGCTTCGAATGAGCAGTTCTTC. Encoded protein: CASSQASNEQFF.